This T cell receptor (beta chain) is from a study of T cell changes during pregnancy in multiple sclerosis. V was shortened by 5 bases and J by 8 bases, with 19 bases between the two germline ends. Germline lookup yields CDR1 SGHNT and CDR2 YENEEA. The CDR3 is 15 residues long. The assay was immunoSEQ multiplex PCR, and TCRdb's table has in-frame clones only and misses some. The data contain about 69,000 clones, roughly 93% of them singletons. The sequence came from a female donor with multiple sclerosis, enrolled in a pregnancy study. V is TRBV11-3 and J is TRBJ2-1; D possibly corresponds to TRBD2 (5 bases). The sequenced sample was peripheral blood, obtained in the third trimester of pregnancy. The CDR3 coding sequence is TGTGCCAGCAGCCCACAGCCGGACTCAGGCGATGAGCAGTTCTTC. Amino acid sequence: CASSPQPDSGDEQFF.